These T cell receptor beta chains were read from a single sample in a study of cytomegalovirus exposure and HLA in healthy donors. Sequencing was performed with immunoSEQ multiplex PCR; in TCRdb, only in-frame clones are kept and a portion is missing. In the table there are 140,000 or so clones, over 75% of which are singletons. The sequenced sample was PBMCs. The source is a middle-aged man in good health and CMV-seronegative. The CDR3 runs from the conserved cysteine through the conserved F or W. A D gene is named only where the DNA matches it firmly. Not every row has a clone size; where given, it reads once, few, many or a size class.

>NA|TRBV4-1|TRBD2|TRBJ2-1
CASSPWTSGSGGEQFF
TGCGCCAGCAGCCCGTGGACTAGCGGGAGCGGCGGTGAGCAGTTCTTC
>few|TRBV7-2|TRBD2|TRBJ2-1
CASSLSGGAYNEQFF
TGTGCCAGCAGCTTAAGCGGGGGGGCTTACAATGAGCAGTTCTTC
>NA|TRBV6-5|NA|TRBJ1-1
CASSYMNTEAFF
TGTGCCAGCTCTTATATGAACACTGAAGCTTTCTTT
>NA|TRBV5-6|NA|TRBJ2-3
CASSFGRATDTQYF
TGTGCCAGCAGCTTTGGTCGAGCGACAGATACGCAGTATTTT
>NA|TRBV4-1|NA|TRBJ2-1
CASSRSQGLIYNEQFF
TGCGCCAGCAGCCGATCGCAGGGTCTGATATACAATGAGCAGTTCTTC
>NA|TRBV4-3|TRBD2|TRBJ2-1
CASSQDRLAGLNEQFF
TGCGCCAGCAGCCAAGATCGCCTAGCGGGGCTCAATGAGCAGTTCTTC
>NA|TRBV7-2|TRBD1|TRBJ2-6
CASSLGQGQSGANVLTF
TGTGCCAGCAGCTTAGGACAGGGGCAATCTGGGGCCAACGTCCTGACTTTC
>NA|TRBV19|TRBD2|TRBJ2-1
CASSTQRGIPNEQFF
TGTGCCAGTAGTACCCAGCGGGGCATACCCAATGAGCAGTTCTTC
>NA|TRBV28|NA|TRBJ1-5
CASRGQPYSNQPQHF
TGTGCCAGCAGAGGACAGCCCTATAGCAATCAGCCCCAGCATTTT
>NA|TRBV2|NA|TRBJ1-5
CASTTLNGNQPQHF
TGTGCCAGCACAACTCTTAACGGCAATCAGCCCCAGCATTTT
>NA|TRBV6-1|NA|TRBJ1-5
CAEQGSNQPQHF
TGTGCCGAACAGGGTAGCAATCAGCCCCAGCATTTT
>NA|TRBV7-2|TRBD2|TRBJ2-5
CASSLALAGGGQETQYF
TGTGCCAGCAGCTTAGCACTAGCGGGGGGGGGCCAAGAGACCCAGTACTTC
>once|TRBV6-5|NA|TRBJ2-7
CASRRGYEQYF
TGTGCCAGCAGAAGGGGGTACGAGCAGTACTTC
>NA|TRBV30|TRBD2|TRBJ2-1
CAWIGAGGYNEQFF
TGTGCCTGGATAGGAGCGGGAGGCTACAATGAGCAGTTCTTC
>once|TRBV27|TRBD2|TRBJ2-7
CASSYSWESGLAGDEQYF
TGTGCCAGCAGTTATTCCTGGGAATCTGGACTAGCGGGGGACGAGCAGTACTTC
>NA|TRBV21-1|NA|TRBJ2-7
CASSKMIAPGHIYEQYF
TGTGCCAGCAGCAAAATGATTGCCCCGGGACACATCTACGAGCAGTACTTC
>NA|TRBV5-4|NA|TRBJ2-2
CASSPLGAGSNTGELFF
TGTGCCAGCAGCCCTCTGGGGGCAGGATCGAACACCGGGGAGCTGTTTTTT
>NA|TRBV7-7|TRBD1|TRBJ1-1
CAGSLTDRGEAFF
TGTGCCGGCAGCTTAACCGACAGGGGTGAAGCTTTCTTT
>NA|TRBV30|NA|TRBJ2-2
CAWISLAANTGELFF
TGTGCCTGGATTAGTTTAGCCGCGAACACCGGGGAGCTGTTTTTT
>NA|TRBV27|TRBD1|TRBJ2-5
CASSKLGTGGLETQYF
TGTGCCAGCAGCAAACTCGGGACAGGGGGGTTGGAGACCCAGTACTTC
>NA|TRBV5-6|NA|TRBJ1-3
CASSFGSAGNTIYF
TGTGCCAGCAGCTTCGGGTCAGCTGGAAACACCATATATTTT
>NA|TRBV7-6|NA|TRBJ1-1
CASRSLGAEAFF
TGTGCCAGCAGAAGCTTGGGCGCTGAAGCTTTCTTT
>once|TRBV6-1|NA|TRBJ1-1
CASSEVLVENTEAFF
TGTGCCAGCAGTGAAGTTTTAGTCGAGAACACTGAAGCTTTCTTT
>NA|TRBV7-7|TRBD2|TRBJ2-5
CASSPTSGVETQYF
TGTGCCAGCAGCCCGACTAGCGGGGTGGAGACCCAGTACTTC
>NA|TRBV5-6|NA|TRBJ1-6
CASSSWVRRGVEVPLHF
TGTGCCAGCAGCTCCTGGGTACGACGGGGGGTAGAGGTTCCCCTCCACTTT
>NA|TRBV7-2|NA|TRBJ2-5
CASSPSFREQYF
TGTGCCAGCAGCCCTTCATTCCGTGAGCAGTACTTC
>NA|TRBV19|TRBD1|TRBJ1-6
CASSLGTGVSPLHF
TGTGCCAGTAGTCTGGGGACAGGGGTCTCACCCCTCCACTTT
>once|TRBV4-3|NA|TRBJ2-5
CASSQMGRRDETQYF
TGCGCCAGCAGCCAGATGGGACGGCGGGATGAGACCCAGTACTTC
>few|TRBV6-1|TRBD1|TRBJ2-7
CASSALTGNEQYF
TGTGCCAGCAGTGCCCTGACAGGGAACGAGCAGTACTTC
>NA|TRBV7-9|NA|TRBJ2-1
CASSRQQATYNEQFF
TGTGCCAGCAGTCGTCAACAGGCAACCTACAATGAGCAGTTCTTC
>NA|TRBV27|TRBD1|TRBJ1-1
CASTLRGGDAPGNTEAFF
TGTGCCAGCACCCTAAGAGGGGGCGATGCCCCCGGGAACACTGAAGCTTTCTTT
>NA|TRBV19|NA|TRBJ1-5
CASRRATGLGDQPQHF
TGTGCCAGTAGAAGGGCCACGGGACTTGGCGATCAGCCCCAGCATTTT
>NA|TRBV5-1|NA|TRBJ2-7
CASSLTTSYEQYF
TGCGCCAGCAGCTTGACGACTTCCTACGAGCAGTACTTC
>NA|TRBV21-1|NA|TRBJ2-7
CASSTPTGAYEQYF
TGTGCCAGCAGCACTCCGACAGGGGCCTACGAGCAGTACTTC
>NA|TRBV10-1|NA|TRBJ2-7
CASSESSLAASFPYEQYF
TGCGCCAGCAGTGAGTCATCTTTAGCGGCATCCTTTCCCTACGAGCAGTACTTC